The sequence of this TCR beta chain was determined in a study of T cell responses to AZD1222 COVID-19 vaccine. Libraries were prepared by immunoSEQ multiplex PCR; TCRdb keeps only in-frame clonotypes and omits some of them. This repertoire shows over 100,000 clones, approximately 86% found once; its top ten account for 4% to 6%. The CDR3 covers 16 residues. The ends lost 4 bases at V and 4 bases at J; junction bases unmatched: 12. Germline V gene lookup returns CDR1 LGHDT and CDR2 YNNKEL (reference sequence). A remark on this clone: No antigen is known for it.

Notes on the study in general: As reported, nearly half of all spike-specific TCRs target variant regions that are unmutated. At study baseline, merely roughly 6 AZD1222 recipients were seropositive.

This chain links TRBV3-1 (or the pseudogene TRBV3-2) with TRBJ2-7, with TRBD2 matching 8 bases. This clonotype originated in an adult in good health. The input for sequencing was peripheral blood, taken on day 0 of AZD1222 vaccination. The CDR3 loop reads CASSPLGGVLEYEQYF. CDR3 DNA: TGTGCCAGCAGCCCCCTCGGGGGGGTCCTCGAATACGAGCAGTACTTC.